A selection of T cell receptor beta chains follows, all from one sample in a study of post-analysis software for immune sequencing data. TCRdb reprocessed the PCR reads via MiXCR and lists one record per CDR3 protein. Among 550,000 to 700,000 distinct CDR3 sequences listed, 44% were seen once. The sample taken for sequencing was blood. The receptor set was obtained from a girl aged 5 to 17 with multiple sclerosis. CDR3s include the opening cysteine and the closing phenylalanine or tryptophan. A D gene is named only where the DNA matches it firmly. Clone size is given for some rows only: seen once, a few or many times, or a class if the clone is expanded.

length	J	V	D	size	CDR3	DNA
17	TRBJ1-3	TRBV7-8	-	-	CASSQLQRQNSGNTIYF	TGTGCCAGCAGCCAACTCCAGAGACAGAACTCTGGAAACACCATATATTTT
12	TRBJ2-1	TRBV6-1	-	-	CASSEVYNEQFF	TGTGCCAGCAGTGAGGTTTACAATGAGCAGTTCTTC
13	TRBJ2-3	TRBV6-4	TRBD2	few	CASSEREADTQYF	TGTGCCAGCAGTGAGCGGGAGGCAGATACGCAGTATTTT
14	TRBJ1-1	TRBV5-1	TRBD1	-	CASSPYRGHTEAFF	TGCGCCAGCAGCCCTTACAGGGGGCACACTGAAGCTTTCTTT
16	TRBJ2-5	TRBV10-3	-	-	CAISELDPRVGNEQYF	TGTGCCATCAGTGAGCTTGACCCCCGGGTCGGCAATGAGCAGTACTTC
14	TRBJ2-1	TRBV5-1	-	few	CATSPDRGSNEQFF	TGCGCCACCTCCCCGGACAGAGGGAGCAATGAGCAGTTCTTC
14	TRBJ2-1	TRBV7-9	TRBD2	-	CASSPLAGANEQFF	TGTGCCAGCAGTCCCCTAGCGGGAGCCAATGAGCAGTTCTTC
14	TRBJ2-5	TRBV6-1	TRBD1	few	CASKSGQIQETQYF	TGTGCCAGCAAATCGGGACAGATCCAAGAGACCCAGTACTTC
13	TRBJ1-2	TRBV4-1	-	once	CASSQGPKEGYTF	TGCGCCAGCAGCCAAGGCCCCAAAGAGGGCTACACCTTC
12	TRBJ2-7	TRBV10-3	-	few	CAISESIYEQYF	TGTGCCATCAGTGAGTCAATTTACGAGCAGTACTTC
12	TRBJ1-1	TRBV29-1	-	few	CSVMTLNTEAFF	TGCAGCGTGATGACACTTAACACTGAAGCTTTCTTT
15	TRBJ2-1	TRBV11-2	TRBD2	-	CASSLAGTSGNEQFF	TGTGCCAGCAGCTTAGCCGGGACTAGCGGCAATGAGCAGTTCTTC
11	TRBJ2-7	TRBV2	-	-	CASSDLNEQYF	TGTGCCAGCAGTGATCTGAACGAGCAGTACTTC
11	TRBJ2-5	TRBV20-1	-	few	CSAPRQETQYF	TGCAGTGCTCCCCGCCAAGAGACCCAGTACTTC